These 8 T cell receptor beta chains share one sample of origin, sequenced in a study of cytomegalovirus exposure and HLA in healthy donors. Both 60 Vbeta primers and 13 Jbeta primers went into the PCR. Measured with immunoSEQ multiplex PCR; TCRdb has only the in-frame clones, and not every one. The top ten hold 2% to 3% of the sample, which has about 140,000 clones, roughly 74% seen once. The sample consisted of PBMCs. These receptors originate from a woman aged 18-30 years in good health and CMV-seropositive.

In this sample, this clone turned up once. The chain carries TRBV23-1 and TRBJ2-2; 10 nucleotides agree with TRBD2. TRBV23-1 falls under the ORF class, with uncertain function. V shed 2 bases and J 6 bases; nucleotides not matched to a gene: 9. The CDR3 covers 17 residues. DNA of the CDR3: TGCGCCAGCAGTCAACCCGAGAGAGCGGGGGGGCCCGGGGAGCTGTTTTTT. Its translation is CASSQPERAGGPGELFF.

The chain carries TRBV5-1 and TRBJ2-4, with 12 positions matching TRBD1. V shed 4 bases, J shed 8 bases, and the junction held 10 bases outside the gene matches. The germline V gene has CDR1 SGHRS and CDR2 YFSETQ. The CDR3 has 16 residues. The CDR3 nucleotides are TGCGCCAGCAGCCCCGCGGGACAGGGGGCTCAGGACATTCAGTACTTC. It specifies CASSPAGQGAQDIQYF. The whole variable domain, filled in from reference TRBV5-1 and TRBJ2-4, reads KAGVTQTPRYLIKTRGQQVTLSCSPISGHRSVSWYQQTPGQGLQFLFEYFSETQRNKGNFPGRFSGRQFSNSRSEMNVSTLELGDSALYLCASSPAGQGAQDIQYFGAGTRLSVL.

V gene TRBV14 combines with J gene TRBJ1-1; D unresolved. The CDR3 covers 11 residues. The germline CDR1 and CDR2 sequences are SGHDN and FVKESK. Trimming stripped 4 bases from V and 9 bases from J, with 9 bases between. The CDR3 protein is CASSPGSKAFF. The CDR3 DNA is TGTGCCAGCAGCCCTGGGAGTAAAGCTTTCTTT.

The chain employs TRBV5-1 and TRBJ2-5, with 9 bases matching TRBD1. The better agreement between TRBJ2-7 and the DNA end casts doubt on the J call. Germline V CDR1 and CDR2: SGHRS, YFSETQ. The CDR3 is made up of 16 amino acids. The CDR3 sequence is CASSSGQGRTYNEQYF. The CDR3 DNA reads TGCGCCAGCAGCTCGGGACAGGGACGAACCTACAACGAGCAGTACTTC.

The chain links TRBV27 to TRBJ2-7; tentatively, D is TRBD1 (5 bases). This CDR3 comprises 15 residues. Germline V lookup: CDR1 MNHEY, CDR2 SMNVEV (reference sequence). The V and J ends lost 5 bases and 2 bases respectively, with 16 bases between them. The CDR3 loop reads CASSNPSTATYEQYF. CDR3 in DNA: TGTGCCAGCAGTAACCCCTCGACAGCCACCTACGAGCAGTACTTC.

The J gene is TRBJ2-4, the V gene TRBV5-4; D may be TRBD2 (7 bases). V was shortened by 4 bases and J by 0 bases, with 14 bases between the two germline ends. CDR1 is SGHNT, CDR2 YYREEE, per germline (reference sequence). The CDR3 is 16 amino acids. The CDR3, as DNA: TGTGCCAGCAGCGCCAGGGGAGGGCAAGCCAAAAACATTCAGTACTTC. It translates to CASSARGGQAKNIQYF.

This rearrangement joins TRBV10-3 to TRBJ2-7; 8 bases line up with TRBD1. V shed 4 bases and J 2 bases; nucleotides not matched to a gene: 4. Germline V gene lookup returns CDR1 ENHRY and CDR2 SYGVKD. The CDR3 is 14 residues long. CDR3 protein: CAISAGQGTYEQYF. The CDR3 DNA reads as TGTGCCATCAGTGCCGGACAGGGTACCTACGAGCAGTACTTC.

The rearrangement joins TRBV11-2 to TRBJ2-1; D not certain. The CDR3 has 13 amino acids. Germline-derived CDR1 and CDR2 are SGHAT and FQNNGV. The V end was cut by 0 bases, the J end by 6 bases, with 6 bases between. CDR3 loop: CASSLEPRNEQFF. The CDR3 DNA sequence: TGTGCCAGCAGCTTAGAACCGCGCAATGAGCAGTTCTTC. Complete variable domain (other parts from reference TRBV11-2 and TRBJ2-1): EAGVAQSPRYKIIEKRQSVAFWCNPISGHATLYWYQQILGQGPKLLIQFQNNGVVDDSQLPKDRFSAERLKGVDSTLKIQPAKLEDSAVYLCASSLEPRNEQFFGPGTRLTVL.